The 5 T cell receptor beta chains below were found in one sample sequenced in a study of shared clonotypes between healthy human individuals. Assay used: immunoSEQ multiplex PCR; TCRdb lists only in-frame clones, some missing. The repertoire has some 680,000 clones, 73% of them found once; the top ten carry about 1.8%. The sample was memory CD4+ T cells sorted from blood. Subset denoted: CD45RA-negative fraction. The source of these receptors is a woman in her 30s in good health.

The chain carries TRBV2 and TRBJ2-1, with D maybe TRBD1 (7 bases). Trimming cost V 2 bases and J 7 bases, with 15 bases left between them. Germline-derived CDR1 and CDR2 are SNHLY and FYNNEI. The CDR3 contains 15 residues. CDR3 residues: CASSEKGAGRNEQFF. The CDR3 DNA reads TGTGCCAGCAGTGAAAAGGGGGCAGGGAGGAATGAGCAGTTCTTC.

The chain employs TRBV15 and TRBJ2-1; TRBD1 is a possible D gene (6 bases). The CDR3 extends over 15 amino acids. V shed 0 bases and J shed 4 bases, with 10 bases lying between them. CDR1 is LNHNV and CDR2 is YYDKDF in the germline V gene (reference sequence). The CDR3 here is CATSRDGQPYNEQFF. The CDR3 DNA reads as TGTGCCACCAGCAGAGATGGACAGCCTTACAATGAGCAGTTCTTC.

Concerning this clone: Other DNA sequences in the sample encode the same CDR3. This chain uses TRBV5-1 with TRBJ1-5, with D unclear. The CDR3 extends over 12 amino acids. The germline gives CDR1 SGHRS, CDR2 YFSETQ. The V end was cut by 0 bases, the J end by 6 bases, with 4 bases between. As DNA, the CDR3 is TGCGCCAGCAGCTTGGACGGTCAGCCCCAGCATTTT. Its translation: CASSLDGQPQHF.

The rearrangement links TRBV28 to TRBJ1-2; TRBD1 might be the D (6 bases). CDR3 length: 17 residues. Germline loops: CDR1 MDHEN, CDR2 SYDVKM. The V gene lost 1 base and the J gene lost 6 bases, with 21 bases spanning the gap. The CDR3 coding sequence is TGTGCCAGCAGTTTATTTGGGTCGATCAGGGGCGCGGATGGCTACACCTTC. Translating it yields CASSLFGSIRGADGYTF.

V and J are TRBV5-4 and TRBJ1-1; D is unclear. The ends were cut back, 4 bases at V and 0 bases at J, with 7 bases in the middle. The CDR3 covers 13 residues. Germline-derived CDR1 and CDR2 are SGHNT and YYREEE (reference sequence). Written as DNA, the CDR3 is TGTGCCAGCAGCATGGGTCTGAACACTGAAGCTTTCTTT. This translates into CASSMGLNTEAFF.